This TCR beta chain was identified during a study of Ad26.COV2.S vaccination and SARS-CoV-2 variants. Study-level points and caveats: Placebo recipients showed lower spike-specific TCR breadth than vaccinees. Recipients of vaccine and of placebo showed similar breadth of their non-spike TCR repertoires.

CDR3 length: 13 residues. The V gene lost 4 bases and the J gene lost 10 bases, with 17 bases spanning the gap. Germline-derived CDR1 and CDR2 are SGHRS and YFSETQ. About this clone itself: Its matching antigen is unknown.

Treatment described: around 19 received Ad26.COV2.S at low or high dose, single or two shots; about five received placebo; per-sample allocation not given. At day 63 after the first vaccine or placebo injection, samples were drawn. Adults aged 18-55 years in Boston included the donor. An Ad26 vector expressing Wuhan-strain SARS-CoV-2 spike served as the vaccine. Assay used: immunoSEQ multiplex PCR; TCRdb lists only in-frame clones, some missing. The sample contains hundreds of thousands of clones, around 90% of which appear only once. The V gene is TRBV5-1, the J gene TRBJ1-1; the D gene is possibly TRBD1 (6 bases). The sample was peripheral blood, taken in a trial of Ad26.COV2.S vaccine versus placebo. The receptor was derived from a person aged 18-65 years who received the Ad26.COV2.S COVID-19 vaccine or a placebo. The CDR3 loop reads CASSPRDKAAAFF. CDR3 bases: TGCGCCAGCAGCCCCCGGGACAAGGCGGCAGCTTTCTTT.